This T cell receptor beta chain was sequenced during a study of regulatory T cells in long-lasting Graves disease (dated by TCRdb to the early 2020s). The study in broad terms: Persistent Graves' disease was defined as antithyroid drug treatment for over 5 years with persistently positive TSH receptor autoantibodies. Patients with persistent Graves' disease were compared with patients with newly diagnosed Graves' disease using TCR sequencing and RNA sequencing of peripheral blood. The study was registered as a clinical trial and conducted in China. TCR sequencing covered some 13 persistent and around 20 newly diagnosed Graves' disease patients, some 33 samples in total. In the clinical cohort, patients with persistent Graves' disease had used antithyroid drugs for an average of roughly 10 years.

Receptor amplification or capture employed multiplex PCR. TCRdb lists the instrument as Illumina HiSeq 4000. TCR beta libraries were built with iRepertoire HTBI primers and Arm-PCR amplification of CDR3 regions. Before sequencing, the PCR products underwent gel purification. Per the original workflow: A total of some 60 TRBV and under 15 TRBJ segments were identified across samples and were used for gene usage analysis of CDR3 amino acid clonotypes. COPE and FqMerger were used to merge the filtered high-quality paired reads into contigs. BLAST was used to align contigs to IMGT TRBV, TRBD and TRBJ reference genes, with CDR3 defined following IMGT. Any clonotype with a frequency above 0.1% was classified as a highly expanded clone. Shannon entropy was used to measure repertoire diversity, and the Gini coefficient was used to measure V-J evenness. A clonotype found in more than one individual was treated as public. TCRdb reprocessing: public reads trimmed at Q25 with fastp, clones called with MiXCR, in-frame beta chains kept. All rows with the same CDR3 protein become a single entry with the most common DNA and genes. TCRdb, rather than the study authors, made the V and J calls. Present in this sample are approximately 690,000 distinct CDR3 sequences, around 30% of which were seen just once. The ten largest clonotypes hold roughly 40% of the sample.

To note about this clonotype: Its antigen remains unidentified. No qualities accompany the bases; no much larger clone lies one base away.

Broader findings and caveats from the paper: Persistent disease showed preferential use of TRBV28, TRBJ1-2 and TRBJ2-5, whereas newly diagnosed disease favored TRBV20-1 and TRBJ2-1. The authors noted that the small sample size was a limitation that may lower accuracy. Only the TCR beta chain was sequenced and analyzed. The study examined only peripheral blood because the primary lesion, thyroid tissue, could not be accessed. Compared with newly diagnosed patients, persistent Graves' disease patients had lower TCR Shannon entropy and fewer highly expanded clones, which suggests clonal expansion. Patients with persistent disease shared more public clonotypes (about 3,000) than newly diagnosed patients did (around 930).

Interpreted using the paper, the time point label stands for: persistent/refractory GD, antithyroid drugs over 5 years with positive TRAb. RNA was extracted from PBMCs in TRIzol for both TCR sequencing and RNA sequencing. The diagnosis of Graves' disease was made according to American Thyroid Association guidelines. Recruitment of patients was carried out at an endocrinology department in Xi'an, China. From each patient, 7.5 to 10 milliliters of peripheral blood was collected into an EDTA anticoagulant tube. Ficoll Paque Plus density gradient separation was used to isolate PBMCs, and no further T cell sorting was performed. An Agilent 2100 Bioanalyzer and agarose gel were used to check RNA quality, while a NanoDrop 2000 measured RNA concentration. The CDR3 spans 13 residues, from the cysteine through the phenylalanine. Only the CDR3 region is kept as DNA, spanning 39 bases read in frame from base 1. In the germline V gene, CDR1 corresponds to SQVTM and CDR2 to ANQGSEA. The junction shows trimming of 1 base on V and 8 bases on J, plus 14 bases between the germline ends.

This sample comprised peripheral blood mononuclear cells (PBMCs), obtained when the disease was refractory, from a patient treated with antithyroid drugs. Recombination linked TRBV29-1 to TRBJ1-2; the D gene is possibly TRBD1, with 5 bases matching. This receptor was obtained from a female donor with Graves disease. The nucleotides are TGCAGCGTTGAAGTCCAGGGCGTGGGCGGCTACACCTTC. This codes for CSVEVQGVGGYTF. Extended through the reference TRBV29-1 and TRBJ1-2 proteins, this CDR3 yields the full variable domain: SAVISQKPSRDICQRGTSLTIQCQVDSQVTMMFWYRQQPGQSLTLIATANQGSEATYESGFVIDKFPISRPNLTFSTLTVSNMSPEDSSIYLCSVEVQGVGGYTFGSGTRLTVV.